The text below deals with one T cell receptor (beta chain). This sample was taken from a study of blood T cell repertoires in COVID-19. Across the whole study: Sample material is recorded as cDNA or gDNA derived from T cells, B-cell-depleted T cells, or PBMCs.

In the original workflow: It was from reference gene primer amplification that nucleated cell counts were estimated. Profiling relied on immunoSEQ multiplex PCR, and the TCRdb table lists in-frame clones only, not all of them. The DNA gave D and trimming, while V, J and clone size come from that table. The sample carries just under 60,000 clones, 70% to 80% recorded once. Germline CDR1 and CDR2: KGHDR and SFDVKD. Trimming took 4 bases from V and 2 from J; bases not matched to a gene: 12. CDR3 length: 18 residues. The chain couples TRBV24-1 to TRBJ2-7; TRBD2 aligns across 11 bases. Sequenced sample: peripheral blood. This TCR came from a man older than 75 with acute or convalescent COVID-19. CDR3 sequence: CATSEHRLAGTGAYEQYF. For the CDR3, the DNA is TGTGCCACCAGTGAACATAGACTAGCGGGGACGGGGGCCTACGAGCAGTACTTC.